This record covers a single T cell receptor (beta chain). Its antigen remains unknown. This sample is part of a study of identical twins. Study-wide results and limits: Out-of-frame alpha sequences shared between twins exhibited an excess of low generation probability.

TCRdb reprocessed the 5' RACE reads with MiXCR, giving one entry per CDR3 protein. The sample holds 200,000 to 250,000 distinct CDR3 sequences, over 9.5% seen once. This CDR3 comprises 15 residues. Deletions cut 2 bases from V and 3 bases from J, with 13 bases between. Germline V gene data show CDR1 as MDHEN and CDR2 as SYDVKM. These data also featured in a second study, about yellow fever vaccine responses in identical twins. That publication notes: Reportedly, twins' vaccine T cell responses looked partly convergent and partly personalized.

This TCR was recovered from a woman between 18 and 29 years old in good health. Sequenced input: memory (CD45RO+) T cells sorted from blood. The chain combines TRBV28 with TRBJ2-5; either TRBD1 or TRBD2 may fit D (7 bases each). In DNA, the CDR3 is TGTGCCAGCAGTTTAGGGAGGGGGCTAAAAGAGACCCAGTACTTC. Its protein product is CASSLGRGLKETQYF.